The 5 T cell receptor beta chains below all came from one sample that was sequenced in a study of cytomegalovirus exposure and HLA in healthy donors. 60 Vbeta and 13 Jbeta primers were used in PCR. Profiled with immunoSEQ multiplex PCR; TCRdb holds only in-frame clones, not every one. The top ten clones hold under 0.95% of a sample with fewer than 200,000 clones, around nine tenths of them seen once. What was sequenced was PBMCs. These receptors were taken from a woman aged 25 to 39 in good health and CMV-seronegative.

The chain links TRBV15 to TRBJ1-5; D unclear. CDR1 is LNHNV and CDR2 is YYDKDF in the germline V gene (reference sequence). CDR3 size: 16 residues. Trimming pared 2 bases from V and 5 bases from J, leaving 16 bases between. The CDR3 DNA sequence: TGTGCCACCAGCAGATCAGACCCCGGCGGGGATCAGCCCCAGCATTTT. It codes for CATSRSDPGGDQPQHF.

This clone was counted a single time. V usage is TRBV12-5 and J usage is TRBJ2-2, with 13 bases identical to TRBD2. Germline V gene sequence: CDR1 LGHNT, CDR2 FRNRAP. The CDR3 is made up of 17 amino acids. J gave up 1 base and V 6 bases, and 5 bases lay outside the gene matches. The CDR3 protein is CASGPGTSGVNTGELFF. In DNA form, the CDR3 reads TGTGCTAGTGGGCCAGGGACTAGCGGGGTGAACACCGGGGAGCTGTTTTTT.

V gene TRBV7-3 combines with J gene TRBJ2-2; 9 nucleotides agree with TRBD1. The CDR3 covers 16 residues. Germline V gene lookup returns CDR1 SGHTA and CDR2 FQGTGA. After removal of 5 bases from V and 3 bases from J, the junction contained 7 bases not matched to a gene. This chain's CDR3 is CASSETGGADTGELFF. The CDR3 nucleotides read TGTGCCAGCAGCGAAACAGGGGGCGCGGACACCGGGGAGCTGTTTTTT.

This clone has just one count. This chain uses TRBV5-4 with TRBJ1-2, with D uncertain. Trimming stripped 0 bases from V and 7 bases from J, with 16 bases between. The CDR3 loop spans 15 amino acids. The germline gives CDR1 SGHNT, CDR2 YYREEE (reference sequence). This chain's CDR3 is CASSLAPAAPGGYTF. In DNA, the CDR3 is TGTGCCAGCAGCTTGGCCCCCGCGGCCCCGGGTGGCTACACCTTC.

The chain links TRBV19 to TRBJ2-7; a weak D match, TRBD2 (6 bases). The ends were cut back, 7 bases at V and 0 bases at J, with 13 bases in the middle. The CDR3 runs 14 residues. Germline CDR1 is LNHDA and CDR2 is SQIVND (reference sequence). CDR3 DNA sequence: TGTGCCAGTACTAGGGAGGCCTCCTCCTACGAGCAGTACTTC. Amino acids: CASTREASSYEQYF. Variable domain in full (rest from reference TRBV19 and TRBJ2-7): DGGITQSPKYLFRKEGQNVTLSCEQNLNHDAMYWYRQDPGQGLRLIYYSQIVNDFQKGDIAEGYSVSREKKESFPLTVTSAQKNPTAFYLCASTREASSYEQYFGPGTRLTVT.